Presented here are 32 T cell receptor beta chains from one specimen sequenced in a study of T cell repertoires in cytomegalovirus infection. Their specific antigens are unknown. TCRdb ran MiXCR on the reads and lists one entry per CDR3 protein. The top ten clones hold around 45% of a sample with 450,000 to 550,000 distinct CDR3 sequences, roughly 42% of them seen once. Sequenced material: cultured PBMCs, taken from culture after CMV antigen stimulation. The receptors derive from a human donor in good health (CMV status not recorded). Some clones in this sample may be carry-over from other donors' samples.

The rearrangement joins TRBV6-2 or TRBV6-3 to TRBJ2-1; the match to TRBD2 covers 11 bases. The junction had 5 bases not matched to a gene; V was cut back by 5 bases and J by 14 bases. Per germline, CDR1 MNHEY and CDR2 SVGEGT. The CDR3 loop spans 12 amino acids. CDR3 residues: CASSQLLAGEFF. In DNA form, the CDR3 reads TGTGCCAGCAGTCAACTACTAGCGGGGGAGTTCTTC.

This chain links TRBV19 with TRBJ1-5, with no clear D. Germline-derived CDR1 and CDR2 are LNHDA and SQIVND (reference sequence). The CDR3 runs to 13 residues. V lost 3 bases and J lost 5, with 8 bases in between. CDR3 coding DNA: TGTGCCAGTAGTATGGGCGGGTATCAGCCCCAGCATTTT. This sequence encodes CASSMGGYQPQHF. Together with reference TRBV19 and TRBJ1-5, the CDR3 gives the full variable domain: DGGITQSPKYLFRKEGQNVTLSCEQNLNHDAMYWYRQDPGQGLRLIYYSQIVNDFQKGDIAEGYSVSREKKESFPLTVTSAQKNPTAFYLCASSMGGYQPQHFGDGTRLSIL.

In this sample, this clonotype turned up many times. The rearrangement joins TRBV7-2 to TRBJ2-3, with D uncertain. The germline V gene has CDR1 SGHTA and CDR2 FQGNSA. CDR3 length: 13 residues. Trimming removed 1 base at V and 5 bases at J, with 7 bases between. The CDR3 sequence is CASSLVRVDTQYF. For the CDR3, the DNA is TGTGCCAGCAGCTTAGTACGGGTAGATACGCAGTATTTT.

The chain carries TRBV20-1 and TRBJ1-1; D not resolved. With 6 bases removed from V and 2 bases from J, the gap between germline ends came to 16 bases. CDR1 and CDR2 from the germline V gene are DFQATT and SNEGSKA (reference sequence). There are 14 residues in the CDR3. CDR3 DNA: TGCAGTGCCCCTGGTCTTGGCAGTAACACTGAAGCTTTCTTT. Its translation: CSAPGLGSNTEAFF.

The chain combines TRBV11-2 with TRBJ2-1; 11 nucleotides agree with TRBD2. With 5 bases clipped from V and 8 bases from J, the junction kept 17 bases outside the gene matches. CDR3 length: 18 residues. CDR1 SGHAT and CDR2 FQNNGV come from the germline V gene. The CDR3 spells CASSPLYGLAGGVYEQFF. In nucleotides, the CDR3 is TGTGCCAGCAGCCCCCTATATGGGTTAGCGGGAGGGGTCTATGAGCAGTTCTTC.

This clonotype was observed many times. The chain uses TRBV7-2 and TRBJ2-7; D is unresolved. Looked up from germline, CDR1 is SGHTA and CDR2 is FQGNSA. This CDR3 is built from 13 residues. V was pared by 5 bases and J by 7 bases, with 15 bases between. The CDR3 protein is CASSPHMGEEQYF. The CDR3 DNA sequence: TGTGCCAGCAGCCCGCACATGGGTGAGGAGCAGTACTTC.

The J gene is TRBJ2-1, the V gene TRBV7-6; 12 positions agree with TRBD2. Germline lookup yields CDR1 SGHVS and CDR2 FNYEAQ. Unmatched junction bases numbered 9, after V lost 2 bases and J lost 10 bases. The CDR3 spans 16 residues. Here the CDR3 DNA reads TGTGCCAGCAGCTTATTGACTAGCGGGGGATTAGGGGAGCAGTTCTTC. Translated, it gives CASSLLTSGGLGEQFF.

This clonotype was detected only a few times. This chain connects TRBV11-2 to TRBJ2-1; perhaps TRBD1 as D (5 bases). Deletions cut 5 bases from V and 2 bases from J, with 10 bases between. CDR1 and CDR2 from the germline V gene are SGHAT and FQNNGV. The CDR3 consists of 14 residues. This chain's CDR3 is CASSRRGAYNEQFF. The CDR3, as DNA: TGTGCCAGCAGCCGTAGGGGTGCCTACAATGAGCAGTTCTTC.

The rearrangement uses TRBV11-2 and TRBJ1-1; no clear D. Trimming took off 5 bases at V and 5 bases at J, with 15 bases between the two ends. The CDR3 sequence is 14 residues long. Germline CDR1 SGHAT, CDR2 FQNNGV. CDR3 amino acids: CASSPWSGATEAFF. CDR3 DNA: TGTGCCAGCAGCCCATGGAGTGGTGCTACTGAAGCTTTCTTT.

This clonotype has a count of ten or more. CDR3 nucleotide sequence: TGTGCCAGCAGTCTAGCGGGGCCCTCCTACGAGCAGTACTTC. Translating it yields CASSLAGPSYEQYF. The rearrangement links TRBV7-2 to TRBJ2-7; TRBD2 matches 9 bases. After removal of 6 bases from V and 0 bases from J, the junction contained 3 bases not matched to a gene. The germline V gene encodes CDR1 SGHTA and CDR2 FQGNSA. The CDR3 has 14 amino acids. The whole variable domain, filled in from reference TRBV7-2 and TRBJ2-7, reads GAGVSQSPSNKVTEKGKDVELRCDPISGHTALYWYRQSLGQGLEFLIYFQGNSAPDKSGLPSDRFSAERTGGSVSTLTIQRTQQEDSAVYLCASSLAGPSYEQYFGPGTRLTVT.

This rearrangement joins TRBV12-3 or TRBV12-4 to TRBJ1-3; D is possibly TRBD1 (5 bases). The CDR3 spans 14 residues. Trimming removed 11 bases at V and 0 bases at J, with 14 bases between. The DNA for the CDR3 is TGTGCCGGACGGGACTTCCTCTCTGGAAACACCATATATTTT. This gives the protein CAGRDFLSGNTIYF.

V and J are TRBV2 and TRBJ1-1; 7 nucleotides line up with TRBD1. Trimming at V came to 10 bases and at J to 4 bases, leaving 9 bases not matched to a gene. This CDR3 is 13 amino acids long. In germline, CDR1 is SNHLY, CDR2 FYNNEI. The CDR3 coding sequence is TGTGCCAACTCAAGGGGGCCGGGCACTGAAGCTTTCTTT. Translation: CANSRGPGTEAFF.

The V gene is TRBV20-1, the J gene TRBJ2-7; D is tentatively TRBD1 or TRBD2 (5 bases each). With 3 bases removed from V and 2 bases from J, the gap between germline ends came to 11 bases. Germline-derived CDR1 and CDR2 are DFQATT and SNEGSKA (reference sequence). The CDR3 length is 13 residues. The CDR3 DNA sequence: TGCAGTGCTAGGGGACCTTCGACCTACGAGCAGTACTTC. Its translation: CSARGPSTYEQYF.

The chain carries TRBV11-3 and TRBJ2-1; D is unclear. Germline CDR1 reads SGHNT; CDR2 reads YENEEA. The CDR3 is made up of 12 amino acids. V lost 3 bases, J lost 7 bases, and 7 bases lay in between. DNA of the CDR3: TGTGCCAGCAGCTTCCGACAAAATGAGCAGTTCTTC. It yields the protein CASSFRQNEQFF.

The V call is TRBV24-1, the J call TRBJ2-2; D not certain. The germline CDR1 and CDR2 sequences are KGHDR and SFDVKD. The V gene lost 0 bases and the J gene lost 1 base, with 17 bases spanning the gap. The length of the CDR3 is 19 residues. The CDR3, as DNA: TGTGCCACCAGTGATTTGAATTCGACATTCTGGAAGAACACCGGGGAGCTGTTTTTT. It codes for CATSDLNSTFWKNTGELFF.

This clonotype has just a few counts. The chain couples TRBV28 to TRBJ1-2; TRBD1 might be the D (5 bases). Trimming removed 2 bases at V and 4 bases at J, with 8 bases between. The V gene's germline CDR1 is MDHEN and CDR2 SYDVKM. This CDR3 has 13 residues. CDR3 sequence (DNA): TGTGCCAGCAGTTTAAGGGGAACCTATGGCTACACCTTC. Translated: CASSLRGTYGYTF.

The V gene is TRBV28, the J gene TRBJ2-3; maybe TRBD1 (6 bases). CDR1 MDHEN and CDR2 SYDVKM come from the germline V gene. This CDR3 has 17 residues. V was shortened by 2 bases and J by 4 bases, with 19 bases between the two germline ends. CDR3 sequence (DNA): TGTGCCAGCAGTTTAATCCCACAGGGAGTTGCCTCAGATACGCAGTATTTT. Protein product: CASSLIPQGVASDTQYF.

V is TRBV7-2 and J is TRBJ1-4, with a tentative D call TRBD1 (5 bases). Germline CDR1 reads SGHTA; CDR2 reads FQGNSA. The ends were cut back, 3 bases at V and 0 bases at J, with 11 bases in the middle. This CDR3 has 16 residues. This CDR3 is CASSFRVGATNEKLFF. The CDR3 region has the DNA TGTGCCAGCAGCTTCAGGGTTGGGGCAACTAATGAAAAACTGTTTTTT.

This chain connects TRBV7-2 to TRBJ2-1; D unresolved. Germline CDR1 reads SGHTA; CDR2 reads FQGNSA. The CDR3 spans 12 residues. Trimming left V 7 bases short and J 6 bases short, with 10 bases between. CDR3 residues: CASNSYGNEQFF. CDR3 sequence (DNA): TGTGCCAGCAATTCCTACGGCAATGAGCAGTTCTTC.

The rearrangement joins TRBV6-1 to TRBJ1-5; a weak D match, TRBD1 (5 bases). V gave up 6 bases and J gave up 6 bases, with 12 bases separating them. The germline CDR1 and CDR2 sequences are MNHNS and SASEGT. This CDR3 is 13 amino acids long. The CDR3 is CASSPGTPQPQHF. In DNA, the CDR3 is TGTGCCAGCAGCCCCGGGACCCCTCAGCCCCAGCATTTT.

This clonotype has only a few counts. J is TRBJ2-2 and V is TRBV6-6, with D perhaps TRBD1 (5 bases). CDR1 is MNHNY, CDR2 SVGAGI, per germline (reference sequence). V was pared by 2 bases and J by 6 bases, with 7 bases between. This CDR3 spans 13 amino acids. The CDR3 sequence: CASSYRGAGELFF. In DNA, the CDR3 is TGTGCCAGCAGTTACAGGGGCGCCGGGGAGCTGTTTTTT.

About this clonotype itself: Its ends do not fully match the called genes, so a read error is possible. The chain is built from TRBV5-3 and TRBJ2-1; 8 bases are a match to TRBD2. TRBV5-3 is noted as an ORF with a role that remains uncertain. The CDR3 has 15 residues. CDR3 sequence reads: CASSSLAGQIDEQFF. DNA for the CDR3: TGTGCCAGCAGCTCTCTAGCGGGTCAGATAGATGAGCAGTTCTTC.

J is TRBJ2-1 and V is TRBV6-1, with 7 bases lining up with TRBD2. The germline gives CDR1 MNHNS, CDR2 SASEGT. The V gene end was trimmed by 11 bases and the J gene end by 8 bases; junction bases not matched to a gene: 15. There are 14 residues in the CDR3. The CDR3, as DNA: TGTGCCGCCGGGAGAGTGGGGACTACTTATGAGCAGTTCTTC. This gives the protein CAAGRVGTTYEQFF.

The V call is TRBV7-6, the J call TRBJ2-3, with 15 bases aligning to TRBD2. Germline loops: CDR1 SGHVS, CDR2 FNYEAQ. The CDR3 covers 17 residues. The trim removed 1 base at V and 4 bases at J, leaving 3 bases unmatched. The CDR3 bases are TGTGCCAGCAGCTTAGTTGGACTAGCGGGAGGGTCAGATACGCAGTATTTT. It yields the protein CASSLVGLAGGSDTQYF.

The chain uses TRBV7-4 and TRBJ1-5, with D possibly matching TRBD1 (6 bases). This CDR3 contains 14 residues. The V end lost 5 bases, the J end lost 4 bases, and 12 bases lay between the germline ends. Per the germline V gene, CDR1 is SGHVT and CDR2 is SQSDAQ. In DNA, the CDR3 is TGTGCCAGCAGCGCCGGGACACCTAATCAGCCCCAGCATTTT. Its translation: CASSAGTPNQPQHF.

This clonotype has only one observation. Written as DNA, the CDR3 is TGTGCCAGCAAAATCGGACAGGGCCAAGAGACCCAGTACTTC. Protein product: CASKIGQGQETQYF. The chain links TRBV7-4 to TRBJ2-5; 8 nucleotides agree with TRBD1. Losses at the gene ends were 7 bases for V and 1 base for J; bases not matched to a gene: 5. CDR1 and CDR2 from the germline V gene are SGHVT and SQSDAQ. The CDR3 extends over 14 amino acids. The full variable domain, with the rest looked up from reference TRBV7-4 and TRBJ2-5, is GAGVSQSPRYKVAKRGRDVALRCDSISGHVTLYWYRQTLGQGSEVLTYSQSDAQRDKSGRPSGRFSAERPERSVSTLKIQRTEQGDSAVYLCASKIGQGQETQYFGPGTRLLVL.

The genes are TRBV7-2 and TRBJ2-2, with 8 bases aligning to TRBD2. CDR1 is SGHTA, CDR2 FQGNSA, per germline. The CDR3 loop spans 15 amino acids. Germline trimming cut 1 base from V and 7 bases from J; bases unmatched to any gene: 5. CDR3 sequence: CASSLVGGVGGELFF. CDR3 in DNA: TGTGCCAGCAGCTTAGTCGGGGGGGTAGGCGGGGAGCTGTTTTTT.

This clonotype has more than one count but fewer than ten. The genes are TRBV5-3 and TRBJ1-2; D remains ambiguous. TRBV5-3 is an open reading frame whose function is uncertain. The CDR3 covers 13 residues. V was trimmed by 8 bases and J by 8 bases, leaving 19 bases between them. The CDR3 DNA follows: TGTGCCAGCAAAATCACCACCCGGGGAGGCTACACCTTC. Its protein is CASKITTRGGYTF.

The genes are TRBV7-9 and TRBJ1-1; no clear D gene. V lost 1 base and J 2 bases, leaving 17 bases between the germline ends. The CDR3 consists of 17 residues. Germline assignment: CDR1 SEHNR and CDR2 FQNEAQ (reference sequence). The CDR3 loop is CASSLVDIRRINTEAFF. DNA for the CDR3: TGTGCCAGCAGCTTAGTGGATATAAGACGGATAAACACTGAAGCTTTCTTT.

This chain links TRBV4-1 with TRBJ2-3; D is perhaps TRBD1 (6 bases). Trimming pared 4 bases from V and 6 bases from J, leaving 20 bases between. The CDR3 is 16 residues long. Germline V gene sequence: CDR1 MGHRA, CDR2 YSYEKL. The CDR3 coding sequence is TGCGCCAGCAGCCCTCTGGGTGGGGGCGTAAGGGATACGCAGTATTTT. Translated: CASSPLGGGVRDTQYF.

Here the CDR3 DNA reads TGTGCCAGCAGCTTCGGAGACAGGGCCGGAAACACCATATATTTT. Translating gives CASSFGDRAGNTIYF. The chain combines TRBV7-2 with TRBJ1-3, with TRBD1 identical over 7 bases. The CDR3 length is 15 residues. Germline loops: CDR1 SGHTA, CDR2 FQGNSA. The junction had 6 bases not matched to a gene; V was cut back by 3 bases and J by 4 bases.

The chain uses TRBV20-1 and TRBJ1-1, with 7 bases that match TRBD1. Germline V gene lookup returns CDR1 DFQATT and CDR2 SNEGSKA (reference sequence). With 5 bases clipped from V and 9 bases from J, the junction kept 9 bases outside the gene matches. This CDR3 comprises 12 residues. CDR3 nucleotide sequence: TGCAGTGCTTCCGGGGACAGCGGGAAAGCTTTCTTT. Protein: CSASGDSGKAFF.